The clone carrying this T cell receptor beta chain was observed a handful of times. Antigen: not known. V was cut by 3 bases and J by 7 bases, with 15 bases left in between. The V gene's germline CDR1 is KGHSH and CDR2 LQKENI. The CDR3 loop spans 14 amino acids. This sample is part of a study of cytomegalovirus exposure and HLA in healthy donors. Study-level background: Both the approximately 120 validation repertoires and the 500 to 700 first-cohort repertoires used the same platform, as reported by a later analysis.

Regarding the study as a whole: Most TCR sequences showed up rarely, but some public TCRs showed up in many donors.

The donors formed part of the approximately 130-subject validation cohort, distinct from the roughly 700-subject first cohort. Produced via immunoSEQ multiplex PCR; TCRdb's table is partial and in-frame only. The sample holds about 140,000 clones; approximately 85% are singletons and the top ten take 1.4%. Sample: PBMCs. The chain uses TRBV18 and TRBJ1-2, with D unclear. This sequence was found in a woman aged 25-40 years in good health and CMV-seronegative. For the CDR3, the DNA is TGTGCCAGCTCACCGGGAGGGCTGGTCGGTGGCTACACCTTC. Translating it yields CASSPGGLVGGYTF.